The clone carrying this T cell receptor beta chain was found a few times. What it recognizes is unknown. Additional DNA sequences in this sample encode the identical CDR3. This specimen comes from a study of beta chain features in type 1 diabetes. General observations from the study: Fewer junction insertions and more nucleotide deletions appeared in type 1 diabetes patients.

Sequencing targeted expressed TCRB transcripts, as all isolated RNA had been reverse transcribed. Data came from immunoSEQ multiplex PCR; TCRdb stores just in-frame clones and leaves some out. Counted here are about 900,000 clones, roughly 17% occurring once; the ten biggest clones make up 0.023%. Every participating donor gave one draw, a heparinised blood sample averaging approximately 120 mL. Researchers reported sorting CD4+ naive, central memory, regulatory and stem cell-like memory cells via CD45RO/CCR7/CD25/CD127/CD95/CD27. The CDR3 is made up of 14 amino acids. The J segment lost 0 bases and the V segment lost 5 bases, leaving 2 bases of the junction unmatched. Germline V gene sequence: CDR1 MDHEN, CDR2 SYDVKM.

Specimen: naive CD4+ T cells from blood. The origin of this receptor is a young woman in good health. V usage is TRBV28 and J usage is TRBJ2-7; 9 bases line up with TRBD2. In nucleotides, the CDR3 is TGTGCCAGCAGTCGTAGCGGGAGCTCCTACGAGCAGTACTTC. It codes for CASSRSGSSYEQYF.